Listed below are T cell receptor beta chains from one sample, sequenced in a study of circulating and synovial CD4+ cells in juvenile arthritis. The method was immunoSEQ multiplex PCR; TCRdb's version includes in-frame clones alone and lacks a portion of them. Of approximately 15,000 clones in the sample, more than 75% were seen once. The sample was CD4+ T cells from blood. The receptor source for this set is a human donor with juvenile idiopathic arthritis. The CDR3 runs from the conserved cysteine through the conserved F or W. D genes are given only for firm matches. Clone size is shown for a subset of rows, as once, few, many or a class of expanded clone.

D: NA; size: NA; V: TRBV7-2; J: TRBJ2-3; CDR3: CASSRGGGRGIDTQYF; DNA: TGTGCCAGCAGTCGAGGCGGGGGCCGAGGGATAGATACGCAGTATTTT
D: NA; size: NA; V: TRBV5-1; J: TRBJ1-3; CDR3: CASRAEAASGNTIYF; DNA: TGCGCCAGTAGGGCGGAGGCAGCCTCTGGAAACACCATATATTTT
D: TRBD2; size: NA; V: TRBV7-9; J: TRBJ2-4; CDR3: CASSLISSGRVIQYF; DNA: TGTGCCAGCAGCTTAATAAGCAGCGGGAGGGTCATTCAGTACTTC
D: NA; size: NA; V: TRBV11-2; J: TRBJ1-5; CDR3: CASSLDRTDNQPQHF; DNA: TGTGCCAGCAGCTTAGATAGAACAGATAATCAGCCCCAGCATTTT
D: NA; size: NA; V: TRBV7-2; J: TRBJ1-1; CDR3: CASSYRVDTEAFF; DNA: TGTGCCAGCAGCTACAGGGTAGACACTGAAGCTTTCTTT
D: NA; size: NA; V: TRBV27; J: TRBJ2-2; CDR3: CASSSPPRQPGLRLFF; DNA: TGTGCCAGCAGTTCGCCTCCTAGACAGCCCGGGTTGAGGCTGTTTTTT
D: TRBD2; size: NA; V: TRBV7-2; J: TRBJ2-7; CDR3: CASSPVLAGGPKLYEQYF; DNA: TGTGCCAGCAGCCCAGTCCTAGCGGGGGGCCCGAAACTCTACGAGCAGTACTTC
D: NA; size: NA; V: TRBV18; J: TRBJ1-2; CDR3: CASSPIAGTKNKGYTF; DNA: TGTGCCAGCTCCCCCATTGCCGGGACAAAAAACAAGGGCTACACCTTC
D: NA; size: NA; V: TRBV21-1; J: TRBJ2-2; CDR3: CASSKVEAPGQGAGAGELFF; DNA: TGTGCCAGCAGCAAAGTGGAAGCCCCGGGACAGGGGGCTGGGGCCGGGGAGCTGTTTTTT
D: NA; size: NA; V: TRBV5-1; J: TRBJ2-1; CDR3: CASSLYGQHNEQFF; DNA: TGCGCCAGCAGCTTGTACGGACAGCACAATGAGCAGTTCTTC
D: TRBD1; size: NA; V: TRBV6-1; J: TRBJ2-5; CDR3: CASRGTGGLETQYF; DNA: TGTGCCAGCAGAGGGACAGGGGGATTGGAGACCCAGTACTTC
D: NA; size: NA; V: TRBV7-2; J: TRBJ1-3; CDR3: CASSWIGVGGNTIYF; DNA: TGTGCCAGCAGCTGGATAGGGGTTGGTGGAAACACCATATATTTT
D: NA; size: NA; V: TRBV7-9; J: TRBJ2-7; CDR3: CASSLRSVTKSYEQYF; DNA: TGTGCCAGCAGCTTACGGTCTGTAACTAAATCCTACGAGCAGTACTTC
D: TRBD2; size: once; V: TRBV5-1; J: TRBJ2-3; CDR3: CASSLVAGVSTDTQYF; DNA: TGCGCCAGCAGCTTGGTAGCGGGGGTAAGCACAGATACGCAGTATTTT
D: NA; size: NA; V: TRBV7-2; J: TRBJ1-6; CDR3: CASSLRGNNSPLHF; DNA: TGTGCCAGCAGCTTAAGGGGGAATAATTCACCCCTCCACTTT
D: TRBD1; size: NA; V: TRBV5-1; J: TRBJ2-3; CDR3: CASSSRDRGTDTQYF; DNA: TGCGCCAGCAGCTCCCGGGACAGAGGCACAGATACGCAGTATTTT
D: NA; size: NA; V: TRBV30; J: TRBJ2-6; CDR3: CAQYSGSGANVLTF; DNA: TGTGCCCAATACTCGGGCTCTGGGGCCAACGTCCTGACTTTC
D: TRBD1; size: NA; V: TRBV6-6; J: TRBJ2-7; CDR3: CASSYALPGQTYEQYF; DNA: TGTGCCAGCAGTTACGCCCTCCCGGGACAGACTTACGAGCAGTACTTC
D: NA; size: NA; V: TRBV29-1; J: TRBJ2-6; CDR3: CSVDVSGSGANVLTF; DNA: TGCAGCGTTGATGTGTCCGGGTCTGGGGCCAACGTCCTGACTTTC
D: TRBD1; size: NA; V: TRBV18; J: TRBJ1-6; CDR3: CASSPGQGSSNSPLHF; DNA: TGTGCCAGCTCACCAGGACAGGGTAGCTCTAATTCACCCCTCCACTTT
D: TRBD2; size: NA; V: TRBV30; J: TRBJ2-2; CDR3: CAWTRGTKLSPGELFF; DNA: TGTGCCTGGACCCGGGGGACTAAACTTTCCCCCGGGGAGCTGTTTTTT
D: TRBD1; size: NA; V: TRBV9; J: TRBJ1-4; CDR3: CASSVAGGQGGEKLFF; DNA: TGTGCCAGCAGCGTAGCCGGGGGACAGGGAGGAGAAAAACTGTTTTTT
D: NA; size: NA; V: TRBV11-1; J: TRBJ1-1; CDR3: CASSLVEGVGSTEAFF; DNA: TGTGCCAGCAGCTTAGTGGAAGGGGTCGGATCAACTGAAGCTTTCTTT
D: NA; size: NA; V: TRBV29-1; J: TRBJ2-1; CDR3: CSPLRVVAGKYNEQFF; DNA: TGCAGTCCTCTTAGGGTGGTGGCGGGGAAATACAATGAGCAGTTCTTC
D: TRBD2; size: NA; V: TRBV13; J: TRBJ2-5; CDR3: CASSSPRGGQGGETQYF; DNA: TGTGCCAGCAGCTCCCCACGGGGGGGCCAGGGCGGAGAGACCCAGTACTTC
D: NA; size: once; V: TRBV30; J: TRBJ1-3; CDR3: CAWRSSSGNTIYF; DNA: TGTGCCTGGAGGTCTAGCTCTGGAAACACCATATATTTT
D: TRBD2; size: NA; V: TRBV19; J: TRBJ2-3; CDR3: CASSIRLAGGGYTDTQYF; DNA: TGTGCCAGTAGTATACGGCTAGCGGGAGGAGGGTATACAGATACGCAGTATTTT
D: NA; size: NA; V: TRBV9; J: TRBJ1-5; CDR3: CASSVGHSNQPQHF; DNA: TGTGCCAGCAGCGTAGGGCATAGCAATCAGCCCCAGCATTTT
D: NA; size: NA; V: TRBV5-1; J: TRBJ2-7; CDR3: CASSLVGSGADYEQYF; DNA: TGCGCCAGCAGCTTGGTCGGTTCCGGGGCGGACTACGAGCAGTACTTC
D: TRBD1; size: NA; V: TRBV25-1; J: TRBJ1-2; CDR3: CAPNAGTAGYGYTF; DNA: TGTGCCCCAAACGCCGGGACAGCGGGTTATGGCTACACCTTC
D: NA; size: NA; V: TRBV19; J: TRBJ2-3; CDR3: CASGQSPDTQYF; DNA: TGTGCCAGTGGTCAGTCCCCTGATACGCAGTATTTT
D: NA; size: NA; V: TRBV18; J: TRBJ1-1; CDR3: CASSPGEGAFF; DNA: TGTGCCAGCTCCCCGGGGGAAGGAGCTTTCTTT
D: TRBD2; size: once; V: TRBV2; J: TRBJ2-6; CDR3: CASSGLAGSGANVLTF; DNA: TGTGCCAGCAGTGGACTAGCGGGTTCTGGGGCCAACGTCCTGACTTTC
D: TRBD1; size: once; V: TRBV7-9; J: TRBJ2-1; CDR3: CASSLAGTGVNEQFF; DNA: TGTGCCAGCAGCTTAGCCGGGACAGGGGTCAATGAGCAGTTCTTC
D: TRBD2; size: NA; V: TRBV5-1; J: TRBJ2-1; CDR3: CASSFTSGSYNEQFF; DNA: TGCGCCAGCAGCTTCACTAGCGGCTCCTACAATGAGCAGTTCTTC
D: NA; size: NA; V: TRBV5-1; J: TRBJ2-1; CDR3: CASSPGTPNNEQFF; DNA: TGCGCCAGCAGCCCCGGGACTCCTAACAATGAGCAGTTCTTC
D: TRBD2; size: NA; V: TRBV11-2; J: TRBJ2-1; CDR3: CASRDGTSGSAGEQFF; DNA: TGTGCCAGCAGGGACGGGACTAGCGGGAGTGCGGGTGAGCAGTTCTTC
D: NA; size: NA; V: TRBV6-5; J: TRBJ2-2; CDR3: CASSYSPGTNTGELFF; DNA: TGTGCCAGCAGTTACTCTCCAGGGACGAACACCGGGGAGCTGTTTTTT
D: NA; size: once; V: TRBV7-3; J: TRBJ2-3; CDR3: CASSLLADSTDTQYF; DNA: TGTGCCAGCAGCCTCTTAGCGGATAGCACAGATACGCAGTATTTT
D: NA; size: NA; V: TRBV5-6; J: TRBJ1-2; CDR3: CASSAGYRGYTF; DNA: TGTGCCAGCAGCGCCGGTTATCGGGGCTACACCTTC
D: NA; size: NA; V: TRBV9; J: TRBJ1-1; CDR3: CASSVGGWEGNTEAFF; DNA: TGTGCCAGCAGCGTAGGGGGATGGGAGGGGAACACTGAAGCTTTCTTT
D: TRBD1; size: NA; V: TRBV28; J: TRBJ2-7; CDR3: CASSLRGLGSYEQYF; DNA: TGTGCCAGCAGTTTAAGGGGGCTGGGCTCCTACGAGCAGTACTTC
D: NA; size: NA; V: TRBV19; J: TRBJ2-3; CDR3: CASSPNSGGPVRYTQYF; DNA: TGTGCCAGTAGCCCGAATAGCGGAGGGCCCGTTCGGTATACGCAGTATTTT
D: NA; size: NA; V: TRBV18; J: TRBJ1-2; CDR3: CASSPPMGARGYTF; DNA: TGTGCCAGCTCACCACCGATGGGGGCAAGGGGCTACACCTTC
D: NA; size: few; V: TRBV15; J: TRBJ2-3; CDR3: CATSRDSYTQYF; DNA: TGTGCCACCAGCAGGGACTCCTATACGCAGTATTTT
D: NA; size: once; V: TRBV15; J: TRBJ2-5; CDR3: CATSPGETQYF; DNA: TGTGCCACCAGCCCCGGGGAGACCCAGTACTTC
D: NA; size: NA; V: TRBV27; J: TRBJ1-5; CDR3: CASSLEGSVGSGNQPQHF; DNA: TGTGCCAGCAGTTTAGAGGGCTCGGTTGGAAGTGGCAATCAGCCCCAGCATTTT
D: TRBD1; size: NA; V: TRBV27; J: TRBJ1-4; CDR3: CASSFPTRQGLNEKLFF; DNA: TGTGCCAGCAGTTTCCCCACCCGACAGGGCCTTAATGAAAAACTGTTTTTT
D: TRBD2; size: NA; V: TRBV10-3; J: TRBJ2-2; CDR3: CATTGGPRESGELFF; DNA: TGTGCCACCACGGGGGGTCCCCGGGAATCCGGGGAGCTGTTTTTT
D: TRBD1; size: NA; V: TRBV29-1; J: TRBJ2-4; CDR3: CSVGQGNIQYF; DNA: TGCAGCGTTGGACAGGGGAACATTCAGTACTTC
D: NA; size: NA; V: TRBV10-3; J: TRBJ1-1; CDR3: CAIMTRGSTEAFF; DNA: TGTGCCATCATGACGCGAGGTAGCACTGAAGCTTTCTTT
D: TRBD1; size: NA; V: TRBV4-3; J: TRBJ1-1; CDR3: CASSQTGGGTEAFF; DNA: TGCGCCAGCAGCCAAACAGGGGGCGGCACTGAAGCTTTCTTT